One sample yielded the 29 T cell receptor beta chains listed below, sequenced in a study of identical twins. One entry per CDR3 protein, called by TCRdb with MiXCR from the 5' RACE reads. The table shows more than 200,000 distinct CDR3 sequences, with approximately 9% occurring only once. The source material was memory (CD45RO+) T cells sorted from blood. These receptors came from a woman between 18 and 29 years old in good health.

The chain couples TRBV9 to TRBJ2-4; 11 positions match TRBD1. The V gene end was trimmed by 1 base and the J gene end by 3 bases; junction bases not matched to a gene: 12. The CDR3 runs to 19 residues. The germline gives CDR1 SGDLS, CDR2 YYNGEE. CDR3 DNA: TGTGCCAGCAGCGTAAGTCGGACAGGGGGCGAGATAGTCAAAAACATTCAGTACTTC. It encodes CASSVSRTGGEIVKNIQYF.

The rearrangement joins TRBV30 to TRBJ1-5; D not resolved. CDR1 and CDR2 (germline): GTSNPN, SVGIG (reference sequence). The CDR3 covers 13 residues. Trimming took 2 bases from V and 9 from J, leaving 14 bases between them. The CDR3 DNA follows: TGTGCCTGGAGTTTGAGCACATCCTTGCCCCAGCATTTT. Its translation: CAWSLSTSLPQHF.

The chain is built from TRBV5-1 and TRBJ2-7; 13 bases fit TRBD2. The CDR3 is 16 residues long. Trimming took 0 bases from V and 5 from J; bases not matched to a gene: 5. From germline, CDR1 is SGHRS and CDR2 YFSETQ. The CDR3 protein is CASSLAGLAGLDEQYF. The CDR3 region has the DNA TGCGCCAGCAGCTTGGCGGGACTAGCGGGATTAGACGAGCAGTACTTC.

This rearrangement joins TRBV6-2 or TRBV6-3 to TRBJ2-7, with D perhaps TRBD2 (5 bases). Trimming took off 3 bases at V and 5 bases at J, with 14 bases between the two ends. The CDR3 sequence is 14 residues long. Germline loops: CDR1 MNHEY, CDR2 SVGEGT. The CDR3 protein is CASSYNPDSHEQYF. For the CDR3, the DNA is TGTGCCAGCAGTTATAACCCGGACTCTCACGAGCAGTACTTC.

In its sample, this clonotype was seen a few times. The chain uses TRBV6-2 or TRBV6-3 and TRBJ2-6, with D possibly being TRBD1 (6 bases). Trimming stripped 6 bases from V and 0 bases from J, with 24 bases between. Germline V gene sequence: CDR1 MNHEY, CDR2 SVGEGT. The CDR3 loop spans 20 amino acids. This chain's CDR3 is CASSPSYLVQGSSGANVLTF. CDR3 coding DNA: TGTGCCAGCAGCCCCTCGTACCTCGTACAGGGTAGCTCTGGGGCCAACGTCCTGACTTTC.

Only a few counts were recorded for this clonotype. This chain joins TRBV7-9 and TRBJ2-1; D is undetermined. The V gene's germline CDR1 is SEHNR and CDR2 FQNEAQ (reference sequence). This CDR3 contains 14 residues. V lost 0 bases, J lost 5 bases, and 8 bases lay in between. The CDR3 sequence: CASSLAAKHNEQFF. The CDR3 DNA reads as TGTGCCAGCAGCTTAGCGGCGAAGCACAATGAGCAGTTCTTC. Full variable domain (remainder filled in from reference TRBV7-9 and TRBJ2-1): DTGVSQNPRHKITKRGQNVTFRCDPISEHNRLYWYRQTLGQGPEFLTYFQNEAQLEKSRLLSDRFSAERPKGSFSTLEIQRTEQGDSAMYLCASSLAAKHNEQFFGPGTRLTVL.

In its sample, this clonotype was seen many times. This chain connects TRBV5-6 to TRBJ1-1; possible D gene TRBD1, 5 bases. Deletions cut 7 bases from V and 3 bases from J, with 16 bases between. CDR3 length equals 14 residues. CDR1 is SGHDT and CDR2 is YYEEEE in the germline V gene. In DNA form, the CDR3 reads TGTGCCAGCGCGGGGGGGTATCGAGACACTGAAGCTTTCTTT. This translates into CASAGGYRDTEAFF.

This clonotype was detected many times. The V and J genes are TRBV5-1 and TRBJ1-5; D is ambiguous. V was shortened by 0 bases and J by 7 bases, with 8 bases between the two germline ends. The CDR3 sequence is 13 residues long. The germline gives CDR1 SGHRS, CDR2 YFSETQ. This CDR3 is CASSLGTEQPQHF. CDR3 in DNA: TGCGCCAGCAGCTTGGGTACGGAGCAGCCCCAGCATTTT.

V gene TRBV4-1 combines with J gene TRBJ2-1, with 8 bases fitting TRBD1. Germline V lookup: CDR1 MGHRA, CDR2 YSYEKL. V lost 0 bases and J lost 5; bases outside the gene matches: 9. This CDR3 has 17 residues. CDR3 sequence (DNA): TGCGCCAGCAGCCAAGAACCCCGGGACAGGTTCCACAATGAGCAGTTCTTC. It translates to CASSQEPRDRFHNEQFF.

The V call is TRBV29-1, the J call TRBJ2-2; 9 bases agree with TRBD1. The germline V gene has CDR1 SQVTM and CDR2 ANQGSEA. The CDR3 is 13 residues long. Germline trimming cut 4 bases from V and 6 bases from J; bases unmatched to any gene: 3. The CDR3 DNA follows: TGCAGCGTTGGACAGGGGGGCGCCGGGGAGCTGTTTTTT. Translated: CSVGQGGAGELFF.

The V and J genes are TRBV6-5 and TRBJ2-4, with 11 bases identical to TRBD1. Germline values: CDR1 MNHEY, CDR2 SVGAGI. This CDR3 region has 16 residues. V shed 7 bases and J 6 bases; nucleotides not matched to a gene: 11. The CDR3 is CASILGQGAPGNIQYF. The CDR3 bases are TGTGCCAGCATTCTCGGACAGGGGGCGCCCGGAAACATTCAGTACTTC.

This clonotype came up many times. This sequence joins TRBV5-1 and TRBJ2-3, with D perhaps matching TRBD2 (5 bases). The CDR3 loop spans 15 amino acids. The germline V gene has CDR1 SGHRS and CDR2 YFSETQ. V gave up 2 bases and J gave up 0 bases, with 10 bases separating them. The CDR3 region is CASSLERTSTDTQYF. The CDR3 bases are TGCGCCAGCAGCTTAGAAAGGACTAGCACAGATACGCAGTATTTT.

The sample holds many counts of this clonotype. This chain joins TRBV5-1 and TRBJ2-1; D is undetermined. The CDR3 totals 12 residues. Per the germline V gene, CDR1 is SGHRS and CDR2 is YFSETQ. Trimming removed 0 bases from V and 10 bases from J, with 8 bases in between. CDR3 loop: CASSLGLSEQFF. The CDR3 nucleotides are TGCGCCAGCAGCTTGGGGCTGAGCGAGCAGTTCTTC. Supplemented by reference TRBV5-1 and TRBJ2-1, the full variable domain reads KAGVTQTPRYLIKTRGQQVTLSCSPISGHRSVSWYQQTPGQGLQFLFEYFSETQRNKGNFPGRFSGRQFSNSRSEMNVSTLELGDSALYLCASSLGLSEQFFGPGTRLTVL.

The V call is TRBV10-2, the J call TRBJ1-1; 8 bases are a match to TRBD1. The germline gives CDR1 WSHSY, CDR2 SAAADI. The J segment lost 1 base and the V segment lost 7 bases, leaving 5 bases of the junction unmatched. The CDR3 length is 14 residues. The CDR3 nucleotides read TGCGCCAGCATCAATGACAGGGGGAACACTGAAGCTTTCTTT. Protein: CASINDRGNTEAFF.

The V and J genes are TRBV7-9 and TRBJ1-1, with 8 nucleotides matching TRBD1. Trimming cost V 4 bases and J 6 bases; bases outside gene matches: 7. There are 14 residues in the CDR3. The germline CDR1 and CDR2 sequences are SEHNR and FQNEAQ (reference sequence). The CDR3 DNA sequence: TGTGCCAGCAGCTCGTCAGGGGGCGGGCCTGAAGCTTTCTTT. It translates to CASSSSGGGPEAFF.

The chain uses TRBV6-5 and TRBJ2-3; D is possibly TRBD2 (6 bases). This CDR3 region has 17 residues. Germline values: CDR1 MNHEY, CDR2 SVGAGI. Trimming left V 2 bases short and J 2 bases short, with 17 bases between. The CDR3 loop is CASSYGPPGGNTDTQYF. The CDR3 nucleotides read TGTGCCAGCAGTTACGGCCCCCCGGGCGGGAACACAGATACGCAGTATTTT.

The J gene is TRBJ2-4, the V gene TRBV9; D possibly corresponds to TRBD2 (6 bases). V was trimmed by 0 bases and J by 6 bases, leaving 13 bases between them. CDR3 length equals 15 residues. Germline lookup yields CDR1 SGDLS and CDR2 YYNGEE. The chain's CDR3 is CASSVGVAGRNIQYF. CDR3 coding DNA: TGTGCCAGCAGCGTAGGTGTGGCGGGGCGAAACATTCAGTACTTC. The variable domain in full, completed from reference TRBV9 and TRBJ2-4, reads DSGVTQTPKHLITATGQRVTLRCSPRSGDLSVYWYQQSLDQGLQFLIQYYNGEERAKGNILERFSAQQFPDLHSELNLSSLELGDSALYFCASSVGVAGRNIQYFGAGTRLSVL.

This clonotype was detected a few times. The V and J genes are TRBV14 and TRBJ2-7; 8 nucleotides agree with TRBD1. CDR1 is SGHDN and CDR2 is FVKESK in the germline V gene. J lost 2 bases, V lost 6 bases, and 9 bases had no gene match. The CDR3 is made up of 15 amino acids. The CDR3 sequence: CASRRGGTGTYEQYF. CDR3 DNA sequence: TGTGCCAGCAGACGAGGAGGGACAGGCACCTACGAGCAGTACTTC.

This clonotype was counted a few times. This chain connects TRBV9 to TRBJ2-6, with D hard to call. Germline assignment: CDR1 SGDLS and CDR2 YYNGEE. V was clipped by 4 bases and J by 0 bases, with 8 bases between them. The CDR3 contains 15 residues. CDR3 protein: CASSQTHSGANVLTF. The CDR3 bases are TGTGCCAGCAGCCAAACGCACTCTGGGGCCAACGTCCTGACTTTC.

J is TRBJ1-2 and V is TRBV20-1; possible D gene TRBD1, 6 bases. CDR1 is DFQATT, CDR2 SNEGSKA, per germline (reference sequence). The CDR3 is made up of 13 amino acids. CDR3 amino acids: CSAHGGQDYGYTF. CDR3 in DNA: TGCAGCGCTCATGGGGGGCAAGACTATGGCTACACCTTC.

A few counts support this clonotype. This rearrangement joins TRBV6-5 to TRBJ2-7, with D hard to call. The CDR3 is made up of 13 amino acids. Trimming pared 4 bases from V and 4 bases from J, leaving 11 bases between. CDR1 and CDR2 from the germline V gene are MNHEY and SVGAGI. CDR3 DNA: TGTGCCAGCAGTTTCGATGCCCGATACGAGCAGTACTTC. Amino acid sequence: CASSFDARYEQYF.

V usage is TRBV11-2 and J usage is TRBJ2-5, with D unclear. Deletions cut 0 bases from V and 2 bases from J, with 4 bases between. Germline CDR1 is SGHAT and CDR2 is FQNNGV. This CDR3 comprises 13 residues. The CDR3 reads CASSLDPQETQYF. The CDR3 nucleotides are TGTGCCAGCAGCTTAGACCCTCAAGAGACCCAGTACTTC.

This clonotype came up many times. This chain connects TRBV4-1 to TRBJ2-1; D unresolved. Trimming removed 0 bases from V and 0 bases from J, with 9 bases in between. CDR1 is MGHRA, CDR2 YSYEKL, per germline. The CDR3 length is 16 residues. The DNA of the CDR3 is TGCGCCAGCAGCCAAGATCGGTCGGGCTCCTACAATGAGCAGTTCTTC. It yields the protein CASSQDRSGSYNEQFF.

This clonotype has at least ten counts. V gene TRBV7-2 combines with J gene TRBJ2-3; 7 bases line up with TRBD1. V dropped 5 bases and J dropped 4; count of bases not matched to a gene: 6. CDR1 and CDR2 from the germline V gene are SGHTA and FQGNSA. The CDR3 loop spans 14 amino acids. The CDR3 loop reads CASSLRTGSDTQYF. The CDR3 DNA reads TGTGCCAGCAGCCTACGGACAGGTTCAGATACGCAGTATTTT.

The table lists this clonotype with many counts. The V call is TRBV12-3 or TRBV12-4, the J call TRBJ2-7; 10 nucleotides align to TRBD1. Unmatched junction bases numbered 5, after V lost 6 bases and J lost 3 bases. CDR3 length: 14 amino acids. The DNA for the CDR3 is TGTGCCAGCAGCCGGGACAGGGGACGCTACGAGCAGTACTTC. Protein product: CASSRDRGRYEQYF.

The chain has TRBV6-1 and TRBJ1-5; no firm D call. This CDR3 comprises 14 residues. V shed 5 bases and J shed 6 bases, with 14 bases lying between them. Germline V CDR1 and CDR2: MNHNS, SASEGT. In DNA form, the CDR3 reads TGTGCCAGCAGTACCGCCAGCGGCGGTCAGCCCCAGCATTTT. Protein sequence: CASSTASGGQPQHF.

This clonotype occurred many times. The J gene is TRBJ1-4, the V gene TRBV12-3 or TRBV12-4; D is undetermined. This CDR3 contains 15 residues. The V gene lost 4 bases and the J gene lost 8 bases, with 17 bases spanning the gap. The CDR3 is CASSSKSPKGEKLFF. In nucleotides, the CDR3 is TGTGCCAGCAGTTCTAAGTCACCCAAAGGGGAAAAACTGTTTTTT.

The table lists this clonotype with many counts. The chain employs TRBV15 and TRBJ2-1; 11 bases agree with TRBD2. V shed 0 bases, J shed 8 bases, and the junction held 9 bases outside the gene matches. This CDR3 spans 17 amino acids. Germline values: CDR1 LNHNV, CDR2 YYDKDF (reference sequence). Written as DNA, the CDR3 is TGTGCCACCAGCAGAGATCTAACTAGCGGGAGCTTAGATGAGCAGTTCTTC. This gives the protein CATSRDLTSGSLDEQFF.

This clonotype was seen only a few times. The genes are TRBV14 and TRBJ2-7, with D perhaps TRBD2 (5 bases). Germline V gene data show CDR1 as SGHDN and CDR2 as FVKESK. Deletions cut 4 bases from V and 2 bases from J, with 9 bases between. CDR3 size: 13 residues. In DNA, the CDR3 is TGTGCCAGCAGCCGCGGACTTACCTACGAGCAGTACTTC. Translating it yields CASSRGLTYEQYF.